This is a list of T cell receptor beta chains from one sample in a study of blood T cell repertoires in COVID-19. TCRdb's copy holds only in-frame clones and misses some; the assay was immunoSEQ multiplex PCR. The sample yields some 140,000 clones, roughly 86% seen once. The sample was peripheral blood. All receptors derive from a human donor in a cohort sampled during active COVID-19. The CDR3 runs from the conserved cysteine through the conserved F or W. The D gene is left open where the match is weak. Rows may omit the clone size; those that give it use once, few, many or a size class.

V gene: TRBV19; J gene: TRBJ2-2; clone size: NA; D gene: NA; CDR3 DNA: TGTGCCAGTAGTATAGCTATCCAGGCAAACACCGGGGAGCTGTTTTTT; CDR3 protein: CASSIAIQANTGELFF
V gene: TRBV19; J gene: TRBJ1-4; clone size: NA; D gene: NA; CDR3 DNA: TGTGCCAGTAGCCCTCCCGGGTTCAAGCAGGAAAAACTGTTTTTT; CDR3 protein: CASSPPGFKQEKLFF
V gene: TRBV7-9; J gene: TRBJ1-1; clone size: NA; D gene: TRBD1; CDR3 DNA: TGTGCCAGCAGAGCAACAGGGGACACTGAAGCTTTCTTT; CDR3 protein: CASRATGDTEAFF
V gene: TRBV18; J gene: TRBJ1-4; clone size: NA; D gene: TRBD1; CDR3 DNA: TGTGCCAGCTCACCACCCAACAGGGGCCTACTAAATGAAAAACTGTTTTTT; CDR3 protein: CASSPPNRGLLNEKLFF
V gene: TRBV2; J gene: TRBJ2-2; clone size: NA; D gene: TRBD1; CDR3 DNA: TGTGCCAGCAGTGACCCTGGACAGGGAGCGAACACCGGGGAGCTGTTTTTT; CDR3 protein: CASSDPGQGANTGELFF
V gene: TRBV15; J gene: TRBJ1-3; clone size: NA; D gene: NA; CDR3 DNA: TGTGCCACCAGATCAGGGTACAAATACTCTGGAAACACCATATATTTT; CDR3 protein: CATRSGYKYSGNTIYF
V gene: TRBV27; J gene: TRBJ2-3; clone size: NA; D gene: NA; CDR3 DNA: TGTGCCAGCAGGAGACAGGGAGGACCAGATACGCAGTATTTT; CDR3 protein: CASRRQGGPDTQYF
V gene: TRBV4-2; J gene: TRBJ1-4; clone size: few; D gene: NA; CDR3 DNA: TGTGCCAGCAGCCAGGGGGTGGAGGGACGTGTAAAACTGTTTTTT; CDR3 protein: CASSQGVEGRVKLFF
V gene: TRBV27; J gene: TRBJ2-1; clone size: NA; D gene: NA; CDR3 DNA: TGTGCCAGCAGCGGCCGTCGTAGCGCCGAGGGAAATGAGCAGTTCTTC; CDR3 protein: CASSGRRSAEGNEQFF
V gene: TRBV3-1/TRBV3-2; J gene: TRBJ1-2; clone size: NA; D gene: NA; CDR3 DNA: TGTGCCAGCAGCCCCCCGGGATTGTATGGCTACACCTTC; CDR3 protein: CASSPPGLYGYTF
V gene: TRBV20-1; J gene: TRBJ1-3; clone size: NA; D gene: NA; CDR3 DNA: TGCAGTGCTCCGCAACAGTACACCATATATTTT; CDR3 protein: CSAPQQYTIYF
V gene: TRBV7-9; J gene: TRBJ1-6; clone size: NA; D gene: TRBD1; CDR3 DNA: TGTGCCAGCAGCCCGGGACAGGGGAGTTCACCCCTCCACTTT; CDR3 protein: CASSPGQGSSPLHF
V gene: TRBV10-3; J gene: TRBJ1-2; clone size: NA; D gene: NA; CDR3 DNA: TGTGCCATCAGAAAGACAGAGATCGGCTATGGCTACACCTTC; CDR3 protein: CAIRKTEIGYGYTF
V gene: TRBV7-2; J gene: TRBJ1-2; clone size: NA; D gene: NA; CDR3 DNA: TGTGCCAGCAGCTTACCGGCAGACTACGGCTACACCTTC; CDR3 protein: CASSLPADYGYTF
V gene: TRBV4-1; J gene: TRBJ1-1; clone size: NA; D gene: NA; CDR3 DNA: TGCGCCAGCAGCCGGGGATTACAAGATATCGGGGGCACTGAAGCTTTCTTT; CDR3 protein: CASSRGLQDIGGTEAFF
V gene: TRBV28; J gene: TRBJ2-5; clone size: NA; D gene: TRBD2; CDR3 DNA: TGTGCCAGCAGTTCCTCCCCCTTAGCGGGGGCGTCAAAAGAGACCCAGTACTTC; CDR3 protein: CASSSSPLAGASKETQYF
V gene: TRBV5-6; J gene: TRBJ1-2; clone size: NA; D gene: TRBD1; CDR3 DNA: TGTGCCAGCAGCTTGGACAGGGGAAACTATGGCTACATCTTC; CDR3 protein: CASSLDRGNYGYIF
V gene: TRBV7-9; J gene: TRBJ2-3; clone size: once; D gene: NA; CDR3 DNA: TGTGCCAGCAGCTTAGAGCGCACAGATACGCAGTATTTT; CDR3 protein: CASSLERTDTQYF
V gene: TRBV7-2; J gene: TRBJ2-5; clone size: NA; D gene: TRBD2; CDR3 DNA: TGTGCCAGCAGCCTAAGGACCGGGGGGGGAGGGACCCAGTACTTC; CDR3 protein: CASSLRTGGGGTQYF
V gene: TRBV7-2; J gene: TRBJ2-5; clone size: NA; D gene: TRBD2; CDR3 DNA: TGTGCCAGCAGCTTAGTGTCGGGACTAGCGGGGTATAAAGAGACCCAGTACTTC; CDR3 protein: CASSLVSGLAGYKETQYF
V gene: TRBV5-5; J gene: TRBJ1-6; clone size: NA; D gene: TRBD1; CDR3 DNA: TGTGCCAGCAGCTGGGACAGAGATTCACCCCTCCACTTT; CDR3 protein: CASSWDRDSPLHF
V gene: TRBV15; J gene: TRBJ2-7; clone size: NA; D gene: TRBD1; CDR3 DNA: TGTGCCACCAGCAGAGTACAGGGGGGCAGCTACGAGCAGTACTTC; CDR3 protein: CATSRVQGGSYEQYF
V gene: TRBV5-6; J gene: TRBJ2-5; clone size: NA; D gene: NA; CDR3 DNA: TGTGCCAGCAGCTTGCCACAAGAGACCCAGTACTTC; CDR3 protein: CASSLPQETQYF
V gene: TRBV19; J gene: TRBJ1-5; clone size: few; D gene: TRBD1; CDR3 DNA: TGTGCCACCCAAGGGACAGGAGGACAGCCCCAGCATTTT; CDR3 protein: CATQGTGGQPQHF
V gene: TRBV6-2/TRBV6-3; J gene: TRBJ2-7; clone size: NA; D gene: TRBD1; CDR3 DNA: TGTGCCAGCAGTTCTGACCGGGACAGGCAATACGAGCAGTACTTC; CDR3 protein: CASSSDRDRQYEQYF
V gene: TRBV11-1; J gene: TRBJ1-1; clone size: once; D gene: NA; CDR3 DNA: TGTGCCAGCAGCTACGGGGAAACGAATCGGCCTGAAGCTTTCTTT; CDR3 protein: CASSYGETNRPEAFF
V gene: TRBV4-1; J gene: TRBJ2-2; clone size: NA; D gene: NA; CDR3 DNA: TGCGCCAGCAGCCCCCAACCGACAGGCCGCAACACCGGGGAGCTGTTTTTT; CDR3 protein: CASSPQPTGRNTGELFF
V gene: TRBV5-1; J gene: TRBJ1-2; clone size: NA; D gene: TRBD1; CDR3 DNA: TGCGCCAGCAGCCCCGGTACAGGGGGACTCTATGGCTACACCTTC; CDR3 protein: CASSPGTGGLYGYTF